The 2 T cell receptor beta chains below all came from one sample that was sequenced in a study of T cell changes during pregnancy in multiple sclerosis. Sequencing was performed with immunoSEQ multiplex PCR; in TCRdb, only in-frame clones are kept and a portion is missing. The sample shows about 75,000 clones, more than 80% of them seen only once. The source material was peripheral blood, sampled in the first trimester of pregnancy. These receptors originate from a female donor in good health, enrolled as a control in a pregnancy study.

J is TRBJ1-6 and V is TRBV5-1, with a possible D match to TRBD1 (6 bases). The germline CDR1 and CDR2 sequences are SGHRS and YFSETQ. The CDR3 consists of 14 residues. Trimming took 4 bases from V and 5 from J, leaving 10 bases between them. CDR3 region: CASSRGYDNSPLHF. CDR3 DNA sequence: TGCGCCAGCAGCAGGGGGTACGATAATTCACCCCTCCACTTT.

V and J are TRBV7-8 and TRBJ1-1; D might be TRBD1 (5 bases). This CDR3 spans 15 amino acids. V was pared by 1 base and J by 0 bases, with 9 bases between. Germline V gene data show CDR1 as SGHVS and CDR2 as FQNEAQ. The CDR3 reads CASSLGQYLNTEAFF. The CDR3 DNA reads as TGTGCCAGCAGCTTAGGACAGTATTTGAACACTGAAGCTTTCTTT.